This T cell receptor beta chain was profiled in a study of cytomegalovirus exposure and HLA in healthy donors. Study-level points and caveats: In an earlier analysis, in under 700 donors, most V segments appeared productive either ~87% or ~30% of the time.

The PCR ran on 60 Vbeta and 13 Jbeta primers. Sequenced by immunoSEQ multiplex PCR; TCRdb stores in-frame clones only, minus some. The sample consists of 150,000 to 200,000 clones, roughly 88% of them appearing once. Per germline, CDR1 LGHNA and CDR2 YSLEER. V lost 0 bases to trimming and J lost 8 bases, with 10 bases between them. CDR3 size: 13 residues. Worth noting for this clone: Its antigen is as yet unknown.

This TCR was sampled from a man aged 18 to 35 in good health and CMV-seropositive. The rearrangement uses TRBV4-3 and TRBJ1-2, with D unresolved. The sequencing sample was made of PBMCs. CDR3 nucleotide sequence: TGCGCCAGCAGCCAAGATCGGGGATCCGGCTACACCTTC. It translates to CASSQDRGSGYTF.